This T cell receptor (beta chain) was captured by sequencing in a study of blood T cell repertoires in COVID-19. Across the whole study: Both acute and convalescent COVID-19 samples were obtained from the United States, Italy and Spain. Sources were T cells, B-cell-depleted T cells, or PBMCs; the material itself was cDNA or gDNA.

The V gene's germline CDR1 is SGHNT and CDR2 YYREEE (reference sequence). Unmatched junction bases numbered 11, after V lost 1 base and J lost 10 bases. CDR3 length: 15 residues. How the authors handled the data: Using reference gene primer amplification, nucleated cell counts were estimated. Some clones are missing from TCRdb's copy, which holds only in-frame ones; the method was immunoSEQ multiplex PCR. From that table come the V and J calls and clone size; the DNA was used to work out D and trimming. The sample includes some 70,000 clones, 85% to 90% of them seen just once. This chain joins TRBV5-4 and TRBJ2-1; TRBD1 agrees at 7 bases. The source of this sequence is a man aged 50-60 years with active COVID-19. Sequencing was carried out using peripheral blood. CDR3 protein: CASSLWVGTGDEQFF. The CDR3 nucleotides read TGTGCCAGCAGCTTGTGGGTCGGTACAGGGGACGAGCAGTTCTTC.